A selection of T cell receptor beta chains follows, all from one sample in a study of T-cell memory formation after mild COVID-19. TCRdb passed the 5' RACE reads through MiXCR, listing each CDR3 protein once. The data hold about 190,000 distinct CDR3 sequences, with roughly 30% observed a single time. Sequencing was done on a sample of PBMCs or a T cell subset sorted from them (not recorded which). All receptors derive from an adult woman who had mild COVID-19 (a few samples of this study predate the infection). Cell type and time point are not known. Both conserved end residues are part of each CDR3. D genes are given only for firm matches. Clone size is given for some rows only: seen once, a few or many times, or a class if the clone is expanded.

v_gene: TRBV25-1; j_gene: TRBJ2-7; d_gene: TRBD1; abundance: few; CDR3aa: CASSESPLQGRTAEQYF; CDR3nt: TGTGCCAGCAGTGAATCTCCCCTACAGGGGCGGACGGCCGAGCAGTACTTC
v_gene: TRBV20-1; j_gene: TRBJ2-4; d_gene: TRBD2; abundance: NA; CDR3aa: CSARAGRANGIQYF; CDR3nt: TGCAGTGCTAGAGCCGGGAGGGCCAATGGCATTCAGTACTTC
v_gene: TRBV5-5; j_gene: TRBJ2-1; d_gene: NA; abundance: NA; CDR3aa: CASSYDGGENEQFF; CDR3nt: TGTGCCAGCAGTTATGACGGAGGGGAGAATGAGCAGTTCTTC
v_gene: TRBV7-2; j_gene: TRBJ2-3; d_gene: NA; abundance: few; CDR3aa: CASSLSSGPPADTQYF; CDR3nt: TGTGCCAGCAGCTTAAGCAGTGGCCCACCCGCAGATACGCAGTATTTT
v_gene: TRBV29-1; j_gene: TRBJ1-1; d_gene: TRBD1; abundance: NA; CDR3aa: CSVQGANTEAFF; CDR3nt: TGCAGCGTACAGGGGGCGAACACTGAAGCTTTCTTT
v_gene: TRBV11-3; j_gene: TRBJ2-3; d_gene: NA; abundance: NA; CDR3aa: CASSFSRGADTQYF; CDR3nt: TGTGCCAGCAGTTTCTCAAGGGGAGCTGATACGCAGTATTTT
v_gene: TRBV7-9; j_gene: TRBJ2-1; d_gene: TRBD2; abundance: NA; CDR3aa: CASSPRTSGGHEQFF; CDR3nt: TGTGCCAGCAGCCCAAGGACTAGCGGGGGGCATGAGCAGTTCTTC
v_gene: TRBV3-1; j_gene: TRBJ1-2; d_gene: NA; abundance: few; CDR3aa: CASSPGWGPNYGYTF; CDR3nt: TGTGCCAGCAGCCCCGGTTGGGGTCCCAACTATGGCTACACCTTC
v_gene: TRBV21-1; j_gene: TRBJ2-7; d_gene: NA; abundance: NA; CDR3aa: CASSTQGRGRREQYF; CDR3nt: TGTGCCAGCAGCACGCAGGGCAGGGGGCGTCGAGAGCAGTACTTC
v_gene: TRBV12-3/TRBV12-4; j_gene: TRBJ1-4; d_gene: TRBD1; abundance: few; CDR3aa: CASSPDRVEKLFF; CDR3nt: TGTGCCAGCAGTCCGGACAGGGTTGAAAAACTGTTTTTT
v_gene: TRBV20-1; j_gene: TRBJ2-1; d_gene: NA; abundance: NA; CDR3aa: CSARGGVNEQFF; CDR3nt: TGCAGTGCTAGGGGTGGTGTGAATGAGCAGTTCTTC
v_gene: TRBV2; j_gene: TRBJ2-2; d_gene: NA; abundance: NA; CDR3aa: CASSQDTGELFF; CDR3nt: TGTGCCAGCAGTCAAGACACCGGGGAGCTGTTTTTT
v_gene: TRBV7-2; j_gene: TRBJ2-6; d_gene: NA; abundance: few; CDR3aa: CASSSRVYSGANVLTF; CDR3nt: TGTGCCAGCAGCTCCAGGGTTTACTCTGGGGCCAACGTCCTGACTTTC
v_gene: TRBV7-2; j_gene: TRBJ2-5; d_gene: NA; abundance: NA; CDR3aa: CASSSQGGTETQYF; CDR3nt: TGTGCCAGCAGCTCCCAGGGGGGGACGGAGACCCAGTACTTC
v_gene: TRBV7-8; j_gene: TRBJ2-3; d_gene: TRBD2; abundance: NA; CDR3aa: CASSSFRPPGLAGEGTQYF; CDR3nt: TGTGCCAGCAGCTCCTTTAGGCCACCGGGACTAGCGGGAGAAGGTACGCAGTATTTT
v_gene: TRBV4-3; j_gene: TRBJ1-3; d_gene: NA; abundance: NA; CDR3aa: CASSQSRVPGNTIYF; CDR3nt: TGCGCCAGCAGCCAAAGCCGGGTTCCCGGAAACACCATATATTTT
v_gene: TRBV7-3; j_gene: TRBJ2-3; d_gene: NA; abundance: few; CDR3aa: CASSLTPNPATDTQYF; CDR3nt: TGTGCCAGCAGCTTAACCCCTAACCCGGCGACAGATACGCAGTATTTT
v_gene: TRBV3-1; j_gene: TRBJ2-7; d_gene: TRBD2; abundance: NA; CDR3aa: CASSPRLAADEQYF; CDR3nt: TGTGCCAGCAGCCCGCGACTAGCGGCTGACGAGCAGTACTTC
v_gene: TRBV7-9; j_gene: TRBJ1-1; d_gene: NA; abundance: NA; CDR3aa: CASSASGAPNTEAFF; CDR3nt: TGTGCCAGCAGCGCCTCAGGGGCGCCGAACACTGAAGCTTTCTTT
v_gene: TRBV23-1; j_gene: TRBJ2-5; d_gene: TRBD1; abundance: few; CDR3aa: CASSQGGQGGETQYF; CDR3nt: TGCGCCAGCAGTCAAGGGGGACAGGGCGGGGAGACCCAGTACTTC
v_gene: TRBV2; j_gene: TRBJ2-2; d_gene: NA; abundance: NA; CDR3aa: CASRRTNTGELFF; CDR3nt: TGTGCCAGCAGGAGAACGAACACCGGGGAGCTGTTTTTT
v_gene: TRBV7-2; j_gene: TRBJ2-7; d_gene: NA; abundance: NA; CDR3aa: CASSLYGEPYEQYF; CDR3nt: TGTGCCAGCAGCCTATACGGGGAACCCTACGAGCAGTACTTC
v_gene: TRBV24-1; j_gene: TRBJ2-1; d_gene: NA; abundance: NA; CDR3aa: CATSDDTRQLYNEQFF; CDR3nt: TGTGCCACCAGTGATGACACTAGACAACTCTACAATGAGCAGTTCTTC
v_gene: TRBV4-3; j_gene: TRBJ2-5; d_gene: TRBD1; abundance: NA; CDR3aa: CASSQGQGAETQYF; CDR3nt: TGCGCCAGCAGCCAAGGACAGGGGGCTGAGACCCAGTACTTC
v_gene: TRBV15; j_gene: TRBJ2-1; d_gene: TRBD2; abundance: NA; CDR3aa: CATSSASGTSRYNEQFF; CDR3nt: TGTGCCACCAGCAGCGCCTCCGGGACTAGCCGATACAATGAGCAGTTCTTC
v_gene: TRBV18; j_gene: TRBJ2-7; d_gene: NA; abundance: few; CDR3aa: CASSPGGPSEQYF; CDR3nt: TGTGCCAGCTCACCGGGGGGCCCCAGCGAGCAGTACTTC
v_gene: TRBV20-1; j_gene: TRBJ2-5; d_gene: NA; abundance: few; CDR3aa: CSARNGPGKTQYF; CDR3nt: TGCAGTGCTAGAAATGGGCCTGGGAAGACCCAGTACTTC
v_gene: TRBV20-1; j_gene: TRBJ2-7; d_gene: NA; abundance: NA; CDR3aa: CSAEDLHNSYEQYF; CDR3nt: TGCAGTGCCGAGGACCTCCACAACTCCTACGAGCAGTACTTC
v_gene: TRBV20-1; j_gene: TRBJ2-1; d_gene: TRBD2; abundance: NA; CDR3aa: CSAKSGRGFNEQFF; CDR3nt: TGCAGTGCTAAGAGCGGGAGGGGGTTCAATGAGCAGTTCTTC
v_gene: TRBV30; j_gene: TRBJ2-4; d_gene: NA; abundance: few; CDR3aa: CAWRGGALAKNIQYF; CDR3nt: TGTGCCTGGAGGGGCGGAGCGTTAGCCAAAAACATTCAGTACTTC
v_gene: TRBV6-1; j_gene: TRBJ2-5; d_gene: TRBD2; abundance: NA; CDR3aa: CASSESSGGGETQYF; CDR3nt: TGTGCCAGCAGTGAATCTAGCGGGGGTGGGGAGACCCAGTACTTC
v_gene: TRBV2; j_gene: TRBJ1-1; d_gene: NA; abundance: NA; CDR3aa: CASRVGLTTEAFF; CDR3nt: TGTGCCAGCAGGGTAGGACTGACCACTGAAGCTTTCTTT
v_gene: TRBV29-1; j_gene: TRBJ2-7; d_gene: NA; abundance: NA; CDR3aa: CSVDEATHISYEQYF; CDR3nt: TGCAGCGTGGATGAGGCTACCCACATCTCCTACGAGCAGTACTTC
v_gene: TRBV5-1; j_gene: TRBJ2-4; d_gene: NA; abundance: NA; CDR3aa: CASSLDLSQNIQYF; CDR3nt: TGCGCCAGCAGCTTGGACCTGTCCCAAAACATTCAGTACTTC
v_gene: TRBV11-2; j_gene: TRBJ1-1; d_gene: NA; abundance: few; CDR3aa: CASSSSMGGNTEAFF; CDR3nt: TGTGCCAGCAGCTCATCCATGGGAGGGAACACTGAAGCTTTCTTT